This T cell receptor beta chain originates from a study of T cell responses to AZD1222 COVID-19 vaccine. Study-level information: Second-dose schedules of about 4 or about 12 weeks were combined. Study results and caveats: AZD1222 recipients seropositive at baseline numbered only 5 to 7. Sampling captured repertoires only after the peak T cell response. The study reported that nearly half of spike-specific TCRs target unmutated variant regions.

Worth noting for this clone: Its antigen is not identified.

The method was immunoSEQ multiplex PCR; TCRdb's version includes in-frame clones alone and lacks a portion of them. This sample has 120,000 to 150,000 clones, with 90% to 95% found just once. The CDR3 runs to 13 residues. The ends were cut back, 1 base at V and 6 bases at J, with 9 bases in the middle. Germline-derived CDR1 and CDR2 are MNHNS and SASEGT. The source of this sequence is an adult in good health. The starting material was peripheral blood, obtained on day 0 of AZD1222 vaccination. J is TRBJ1-2 and V is TRBV6-1, with unresolved D. The CDR3 DNA is TGTGCCAGCAGTGAAGACGGCGAAAATGGCTACACCTTC. This codes for CASSEDGENGYTF.